These 12 T cell receptor beta chains originate from one sample sequenced in a study of T cells in women clearing cervical HPV infection. Profiling relied on immunoSEQ multiplex PCR, and the TCRdb table lists in-frame clones only, not all of them. The specimen's table records 28,000 or so clones. The sequencing sample was made of blood buffy coat. These receptors originate from a woman between 18 and 75 years old with a cervical HPV16 infection that either progressed to CIN3+ or cleared (not recorded which).

On this clone itself: The observed sequence ends 3 residues before the CDR3 terminus, with the missing tail filled in from the germline J gene. The V and J genes are TRBV6-2 or TRBV6-3 and TRBJ1-1, with TRBD1 matching 8 bases. CDR1 MNHEY and CDR2 SVGEGT come from the germline V gene. Losses at the gene ends were 5 bases for V and 6 bases for J; bases not matched to a gene: 8. CDR3 size: 14 residues. The covered CDR3 bases are TGTGCCAGCAGTCAGGACAGGGAGGACGCTGAA. It specifies CASSQDREDAE. The whole CDR3 reads CASSQDREDAEAFF.

Points on this clone: The read terminates 3 residues before the CDR3 end, so the remaining end is supplied by the germline J gene. This sequence joins TRBV11-3 and TRBJ2-7; no clear D gene. Germline V gene sequence: CDR1 SGHNT, CDR2 YENEEA. Trimming removed 3 bases from V and 1 base from J, with 10 bases in between. The CDR3 length is 14 residues. The sequenced part of the CDR3 DNA is TGTGCCAGCAGCTTGGGCAGTGGATCCTACGAG. It yields the protein CASSLGSGSYE. The CDR3, in full, reads CASSLGSGSYEQYF.

In regard to this clone: The read gets to within 3 residues of the CDR3 end, and the germline J gene fills in the rest. The rearrangement joins TRBV6-2 or TRBV6-3 to TRBJ1-2; a possible D gene is TRBD1 (5 bases). Germline CDR1 is MNHEY and CDR2 is SVGEGT. The CDR3 has 17 residues. CDR3: CASTSGTSGGSSYDYTF. The CDR3 DNA, read in part, is TGTGCCAGCACCTCGGGGACTAGCGGGGGGAGCTCCTACGAC.

On this clone: The read comes to an end 3 residues before the CDR3 does, leaving the germline J gene to fill in the end. The rearrangement links TRBV2 to TRBJ1-5, with D possibly TRBD1 on 5 matching bases. The CDR3 covers 14 residues. Trimming shortened V by 4 bases and J by 3 bases, and 10 bases separated the two germline ends. Germline V gene lookup returns CDR1 SNHLY and CDR2 FYNNEI. The DNA read from the CDR3 is TGTGCCAGCAGTGGAGACAGAACCAATCAGCCC. Translated, it gives CASSGDRTNQP. The whole CDR3 protein reads CASSGDRTNQPQHF.

A note on this clone: The CDR3 end lies 3 residues beyond the end of the read and is filled in from the germline J gene. The chain recombines TRBV7-6 with TRBJ2-2, with D possibly TRBD2 on 6 matching bases. The CDR3 runs to 16 residues. The V and J ends lost 1 base and 3 bases respectively, with 12 bases between them. Germline assignment: CDR1 SGHVS and CDR2 FNYEAQ. The CDR3 region is CASSLEVVADTGELFF. Partial CDR3 DNA: TGTGCCAGCAGCTTAGAGGTCGTAGCGGACACCGGGGAG.

To note about this clone: The CDR3 extends 3 residues past the end of the read, so its final part is completed from the germline J gene. The chain links TRBV19 to TRBJ2-2; 12 bases fit TRBD1. CDR3 length: 16 residues. CDR1 LNHDA and CDR2 SQIVND come from the germline V gene (reference sequence). CDR3 region: CASTPRGTGGIEKLFF. The DNA read from the CDR3 is TGTGCCAGTACCCCAAGGGGGACAGGGGGCATTGAAAAG.

Note on this clone: The CDR3 goes on 3 residues after the read ends, and that part is filled in from the germline J gene. V usage is TRBV20-1 and J usage is TRBJ2-1; 12 bases map to TRBD1. J lost 8 bases, V lost 2 bases, and 10 bases had no gene match. Germline V gene sequence: CDR1 DFQATT, CDR2 SNEGSKA (reference sequence). CDR3 length: 16 amino acids. Here the CDR3 reads CSARSPGQGAGDEQFF. The sequenced part of the CDR3 DNA is TGCAGTGCTAGATCGCCGGGACAGGGGGCTGGAGATGAG.

Regarding this clone: The read ends 3 residues early relative to the CDR3; the germline J gene fills the gap. Other DNA sequences within the sample encode an identical CDR3. The J gene is TRBJ2-1, the V gene TRBV20-1; 7 bases fit TRBD2. This CDR3 has 13 residues. CDR1 DFQATT and CDR2 SNEGSKA come from the germline V gene (reference sequence). The J segment lost 3 bases and the V segment lost 3 bases, leaving 2 bases of the junction unmatched. The CDR3 loop reads CSARSSGYNEQFF. The sequenced CDR3 bases are TGCAGTGCTAGGTCTAGCGGCTACAATGAG.

On this clone: Read sequence stops 3 residues before the CDR3 end, and the germline J gene provides the missing end. This chain connects TRBV7-9 to TRBJ2-2; TRBD1 agrees at 10 bases. Looked up from germline, CDR1 is SEHNR and CDR2 is FQNEAQ (reference sequence). CDR3 length: 14 residues. CDR3 sequence: CASSRGQGDSPLFF. The CDR3 bases that were read are TGTGCCAGCAGCAGAGGACAGGGGGATTCACCG.

The part of the CDR3 DNA that was read is TGCAGCGTTGAACCCAGGCTCCTTGAGACC. Its protein product is CSVEPRLLET. The entire CDR3 sequence reads CSVEPRLLETQYF. V and J are TRBV29-1 and TRBJ2-5; D is uncertain. The sequenced fragment ends 3 residues before the CDR3 boundary, so the rest is inferred from the germline J gene. The V end was cut by 2 bases, the J end by 5 bases, with 12 bases between. Germline lookup yields CDR1 SQVTM and CDR2 ANQGSEA. The CDR3 has 13 residues.

For this clone: Read coverage stops 3 residues before the CDR3 terminus; the germline J gene supplies the remainder. The J gene is TRBJ1-5, the V gene TRBV12-3 or TRBV12-4; perhaps TRBD1 as D (6 bases). V lost 6 bases, J lost 3 bases, and 15 bases lay in between. This CDR3 spans 15 amino acids. The DNA read from the CDR3 is TGTGCCAGCAGCAAACCGGGACAAGCCAATCAGCCC. Protein sequence: CASSKPGQANQP. The whole CDR3 protein reads CASSKPGQANQPQHF.

About this clone itself: The read ends 3 residues before the CDR3 terminus; that terminus is restored from the germline J gene. The chain couples TRBV18 to TRBJ1-2; TRBD1 agrees at 7 bases. The V gene's germline CDR1 is KGHSH and CDR2 LQKENI. This CDR3 region has 14 residues. The CDR3 region is CASSQTTGTYDYTF. CDR3 bases read: TGTGCCAGCTCACAAACGACAGGGACCTACGAC.